The T cell receptor (beta chain) described here comes from a study of T cell clonotyping in hematopoietic cell transplantation (dated by TCRdb to the early 2020s). Background on the whole study: Pretransplant samples from recipients were collected after cytoreduction. In the study, roughly 140 blood samples were gathered from approximately 33 consecutive transplant recipients and their related donors. Recruitment of patients was conducted between September 2015 and January 2017, and follow-up was continued until September 2020 or death.

The paper as a whole reports these results and caveats: Recipient repertoires showed only a small fraction of overlap with donor repertoires, and over 97% appeared de novo at the given depth. The sample size was limited, and CD4 and CD8 repertoire contributions could not be separated because cells were not sorted. Recipient TCR diversity fell after transplant, with pathologically expanded clonotypes rising progressively from day 30 to day 180. Donor and pretransplant recipient Inverse Simpson Index values predicted broader posttransplant TCR repertoire diversity.

CDR1 and CDR2 were assigned from the germline V gene (reference sequence) as LNHDA and SQIVND. From V the trimming removes 3 bases and from J it removes 1 base, while the gene matches leave 5 bases of the junction unaccounted for. The CDR3 holds 16 amino acids from the cysteine to the phenylalanine. CDR3 DNA only is kept here, 48 bases in frame from base 1. This specimen's time point label, interpreted: recipient sample about 28 days before transplant, after cytoreduction. Recipient blood was collected about 28 days before transplant and at days 30, 100 and 180 after transplant. Nuclei Lysis Solution was used to extract genomic DNA from fresh or cryopreserved unfractionated peripheral blood mononuclear cells. In regard to this clone: This receptor's antigen is unknown. Base-call qualities are not available, and no considerably larger clone is one nucleotide away.

The immunoSEQ assay, a bias-controlled multiplex PCR with V- and J-specific primers, was used to amplify TCR beta CDR3 regions from genomic DNA. A second PCR step added a proprietary barcode and Illumina adapter sequences to the CDR3 amplicons. CDR3 libraries were sequenced on an Illumina MiSeq instrument. The original methods were these. Export and quality control were handled in immunoSEQ Analyzer 3.0, while downstream analyses relied on R Bioconductor and Immunarch. Only productive rearrangements in the normalized downsampled data set went into calculating the repertoire metrics. Clonotypes larger than 5 templates in the normalized cohort were defined as pathologically expanded. The Inverse Simpson Index served as the measure of repertoire diversity. CMV-specificity analyses were carried out on the non-normalized data set to capture all clonotypes. The clones in this table, taken by TCRdb from immuneACCESS, are in-frame only. Not every clone is retained; where verified, under half of the shortfall comes from an unresolved V gene, and the cause of the rest is unknown. The D gene and trimming were derived from the DNA, and the V and J assignments and clone size from that table. The sample includes over 45,000 clones, with under 90% observed a single time. The ten largest clones take up 5.9% of the sample.

The chain joins TRBV19 to TRBJ2-3; 9 bases in between match TRBD1. The sample in question was peripheral blood mononuclear cells, obtained before stem cell transplant. The receptor's source is a man aged 55 to 69 with biphenotypic leukemia. Some clones in this sample may be carry-over from other donors' samples. The bases read TGTGCCAGTAGTATTCCGGACAGGGGTGGCACAGATACGCAGTATTTT. This codes for CASSIPDRGGTDTQYF.